Shown below are 22 T cell receptor beta chains from a single sample sequenced in a study of cytomegalovirus exposure and HLA in healthy donors. Primers: 60 Vbeta forward and 13 Jbeta reverse. Here immunoSEQ multiplex PCR was the method, and the copy in TCRdb shows in-frame clones only, minus some. The top ten hold approximately 2.1% of the sample, which has hundreds of thousands of clones, around 65% seen once. Sequencing was carried out using PBMCs. Every receptor here comes from a female donor in good health and CMV-seronegative.

This chain connects TRBV5-4 to TRBJ2-6; the D is unclear. The CDR3 is 13 residues long. The V and J ends lost 4 bases and 2 bases respectively, with 4 bases between them. Germline CDR1 is SGHNT and CDR2 is YYREEE (reference sequence). The CDR3 region has the DNA TGTGCCAGCAGCCAGACTGGGGCCAACGTCCTGACTTTC. Its translation is CASSQTGANVLTF. Full variable domain (remainder filled in from reference TRBV5-4 and TRBJ2-6): ETGVTQSPTHLIKTRGQQVTLRCSSQSGHNTVSWYQQALGQGPQFIFQYYREEENGRGNFPPRFSGLQFPNYSSELNVNALELDDSALYLCASSQTGANVLTFGAGSRLTVL.

This CDR3 reads CASSEGLEAGELFF. CDR3 bases: TGTGCCAGCAGTGAAGGCCTAGAGGCCGGGGAGCTGTTTTTT. The chain combines TRBV6-1 with TRBJ2-2; D not certain. CDR3 length: 14 residues. Germline values: CDR1 MNHNS, CDR2 SASEGT. Trimming removed 1 base at V and 6 bases at J, with 9 bases between.

The V call is TRBV7-8, the J call TRBJ2-2, with 8 bases lining up with TRBD1. Per the germline V gene, CDR1 is SGHVS and CDR2 is FQNEAQ. This CDR3 comprises 14 residues. V dropped 3 bases and J dropped 7; count of bases not matched to a gene: 4. CDR3 in amino acids: CASSFAGTGGELFF. The DNA of the CDR3 is TGTGCCAGCAGCTTTGCCGGGACAGGCGGGGAGCTGTTTTTT.

This clone has a handful of counts. The chain couples TRBV11-2 to TRBJ1-2; the D is unclear. With 0 bases removed from V and 5 bases from J, the gap between germline ends came to 7 bases. The germline gives CDR1 SGHAT, CDR2 FQNNGV. CDR3 length: 13 amino acids. The CDR3 here is CASSLDGVYGYTF. The CDR3 bases are TGTGCCAGCAGCTTAGACGGGGTATATGGCTACACCTTC. The full variable domain, with the rest looked up from reference TRBV11-2 and TRBJ1-2, is EAGVAQSPRYKIIEKRQSVAFWCNPISGHATLYWYQQILGQGPKLLIQFQNNGVVDDSQLPKDRFSAERLKGVDSTLKIQPAKLEDSAVYLCASSLDGVYGYTFGSGTRLTVV.

This clone was detected a few times. This sequence joins TRBV9 and TRBJ1-2; 8 bases fit TRBD1. This CDR3 has 16 residues. V trimming: 0 bases; J trimming: 8 bases; junction bases outside the gene matches: 12. Germline V CDR1 and CDR2: SGDLS, YYNGEE. For the CDR3, the DNA is TGTGCCAGCAGCGTAGACCCCGGAACAGGGGGTTGGGGCTACACCTTC. Residues: CASSVDPGTGGWGYTF.

This sequence joins TRBV11-2 and TRBJ2-7, with 12 bases fitting TRBD2. The CDR3 length is 14 residues. Trimming cost V 5 bases and J 4 bases; bases outside gene matches: 3. The V gene's germline CDR1 is SGHAT and CDR2 FQNNGV. CDR3 nucleotide sequence: TGTGCCAGCAGCAAGACTAGCGGGAGTTACGAGCAGTACTTC. This gives the protein CASSKTSGSYEQYF. Variable domain in full (rest from reference TRBV11-2 and TRBJ2-7): EAGVAQSPRYKIIEKRQSVAFWCNPISGHATLYWYQQILGQGPKLLIQFQNNGVVDDSQLPKDRFSAERLKGVDSTLKIQPAKLEDSAVYLCASSKTSGSYEQYFGPGTRLTVT.

The genes are TRBV21-1 and TRBJ1-5; the table's D call, TRBD1, was not checked against the DNA. TRBV21-1 is listed as a pseudogene. This CDR3 contains 17 residues. The CDR3 sequence: CASRSVQGALASQPQHF. The CDR3 nucleotides are TGTGCCAGCAGATCGGTGCAGGGGGCTCTGGCCAGTCAGCCCCAGCATTTT.

DNA of the CDR3: TGTGCCAGCTCACCCAGTCCGGGACTAGCGGGAGGGCCGTATCAGTATTTT. It yields the protein CASSPSPGLAGGPYQYF. The chain recombines TRBV18 with TRBJ2-3; 16 nucleotides match TRBD2. This CDR3 contains 17 residues. Trimming cost V 3 bases and J 12 bases; bases outside gene matches: 12. Per germline, CDR1 KGHSH and CDR2 LQKENI.

V usage is TRBV9 and J usage is TRBJ1-2; 7 nucleotides agree with TRBD1. Germline CDR1 and CDR2: SGDLS and YYNGEE. The junction had 1 base not matched to a gene; V was cut back by 0 bases and J by 2 bases. This CDR3 has 14 residues. The CDR3 DNA follows: TGTGCCAGCAGCGTAGCAGGGGGGAACTATGGCTACACCTTC. Residues: CASSVAGGNYGYTF.

A few counts support this clone. CDR3 DNA: TGTGCCAGCAGCTCCGGGACAGGTAGCGAGACCCAGTACTTC. This encodes CASSSGTGSETQYF. The chain links TRBV5-6 to TRBJ2-5; 8 bases are a match to TRBD1. The CDR3 runs to 14 residues. Germline-derived CDR1 and CDR2 are SGHDT and YYEEEE. The V gene end was trimmed by 3 bases and the J gene end by 5 bases; junction bases not matched to a gene: 6. Combining the CDR3 with reference TRBV5-6 and TRBJ2-5 gives the whole variable domain DAGVTQSPTHLIKTRGQQVTLRCSPKSGHDTVSWYQQALGQGPQFIFQYYEEEERQRGNFPDRFSGHQFPNYSSELNVNALLLGDSALYLCASSSGTGSETQYFGPGTRLLVL.

This clone was counted a few times. The J gene is TRBJ2-7, the V gene TRBV2; 8 bases are a match to TRBD1. V shed 8 bases, J shed 2 bases, and the junction held 2 bases outside the gene matches. Germline V CDR1 and CDR2: SNHLY, FYNNEI. CDR3 size: 12 residues. As DNA, the CDR3 is TGTGCCAGCGGACAGGGTGCCTACGAGCAGTACTTC. It codes for CASGQGAYEQYF.

V gene TRBV19 combines with J gene TRBJ1-3; the D gene is possibly TRBD1 (5 bases). V was trimmed by 9 bases and J by 5 bases, leaving 17 bases between them. Germline values: CDR1 LNHDA, CDR2 SQIVND (reference sequence). The CDR3 loop spans 14 amino acids. CDR3 loop: CASTDYGGRNTIYF. The CDR3 nucleotides are TGTGCCAGCACCGATTACGGGGGGAGAAACACCATATATTTT.

This chain connects TRBV11-3 to TRBJ2-3; D gene unclear. The CDR3 totals 13 residues. V lost 5 bases and J 5 bases, leaving 11 bases between the germline ends. Germline V lookup: CDR1 SGHNT, CDR2 YENEEA. CDR3 bases: TGTGCCAGCAGCACCCGATCCGGAGATACGCAGTATTTT. It specifies CASSTRSGDTQYF.

The chain carries TRBV19 and TRBJ1-1; D not certain. The CDR3 sequence is 17 residues long. Germline V gives CDR1 LNHDA, CDR2 SQIVND (reference sequence). The V end lost 5 bases, the J end lost 1 base, and 20 bases lay between the germline ends. For the CDR3, the DNA is TGTGCCAGTAGTCCATCCCACCAACCCGGGAAGAACACTGAAGCTTTCTTT. This sequence encodes CASSPSHQPGKNTEAFF.

The chain carries TRBV29-1 and TRBJ2-5, with a weak D call TRBD1 (8 bases). The V gene lost 7 bases and the J gene lost 2 bases, with 17 bases spanning the gap. The germline V gene encodes CDR1 SQVTM and CDR2 ANQGSEA. CDR3 length: 14 amino acids. CDR3 sequence reads: CSAQTGGGQETQYF. DNA of the CDR3: TGCAGCGCCCAAACAGGGGGGGGGCAAGAGACCCAGTACTTC.

This sequence joins TRBV10-2 and TRBJ2-5; possibly TRBD2 for D (6 bases). The last part of the DNA fits TRBJ2-7 better; the J call may be wrong. This CDR3 comprises 13 residues. Germline lookup yields CDR1 WSHSY and CDR2 SAAADI. The CDR3 DNA is TGCGCCAGCAGCGGGACTTTCTCCTACGAGCAGTACTTC. Translated: CASSGTFSYEQYF.

The chain joins TRBV7-3 to TRBJ2-7; 9 positions agree with TRBD1. The CDR3 loop spans 15 amino acids. V gave up 5 bases and J gave up 1 base; unmatched junction bases: 6. The germline gives CDR1 SGHTA, CDR2 FQGTGA. In DNA form, the CDR3 reads TGTGCCAGCAGCATGGGACAGGGAAGGTCCTACGAGCAGTACTTC. Translating it yields CASSMGQGRSYEQYF.

This clone was detected once. V usage is TRBV4-1 and J usage is TRBJ2-7, with 13 bases fitting TRBD2. The CDR3 covers 16 residues. J lost 2 bases, V lost 4 bases, and 5 bases had no gene match. Germline lookup yields CDR1 MGHRA and CDR2 YSYEKL. This chain's CDR3 is CASSPLGLAGAYEQYF. The DNA of the CDR3 is TGCGCCAGCAGCCCCTTAGGACTAGCGGGGGCCTACGAGCAGTACTTC.

The V gene is TRBV28, the J gene TRBJ1-5; 9 nucleotides line up with TRBD1. The CDR3 sequence is 15 residues long. V lost 7 bases to trimming and J lost 6 bases; unmatched junction nucleotides: 10. Germline V gene data show CDR1 as MDHEN and CDR2 as SYDVKM. This chain's CDR3 is CASNPPGQGVQPQHF. As DNA, the CDR3 is TGTGCCAGCAATCCTCCGGGACAGGGTGTTCAGCCCCAGCATTTT.

The chain combines TRBV4-1 with TRBJ2-1; D not resolved. Trimming took off 0 bases at V and 2 bases at J, with 11 bases between the two ends. This CDR3 region has 16 residues. Per the germline V gene, CDR1 is MGHRA and CDR2 is YSYEKL. CDR3 DNA: TGCGCCAGCAGCCAAGATCGGGTAGGAACCTACAATGAGCAGTTCTTC. Its protein is CASSQDRVGTYNEQFF.

The CDR3 DNA reads as TGTGCCTGGGGTCGCGGAGACTCTGGAAACACCATATATTTT. This encodes CAWGRGDSGNTIYF. This chain links TRBV30 with TRBJ1-3; D unclear. Germline V gene data show CDR1 as GTSNPN and CDR2 as SVGIG (reference sequence). The CDR3 loop spans 14 amino acids. Trimming pared 5 bases from V and 0 bases from J, leaving 11 bases between.

CDR3 nucleotide sequence: TGTGCCAGCAGCTTAGCGGCGGGGCCCTCCTACGAGCAGTACTTC. It translates to CASSLAAGPSYEQYF. The chain employs TRBV7-6 and TRBJ2-7; TRBD2 is a possible D gene (6 bases). Germline loops: CDR1 SGHVS, CDR2 FNYEAQ. The CDR3 has 15 amino acids. V gave up 0 bases and J gave up 0 bases, with 9 bases separating them. The full variable domain, in which reference TRBV7-6 and TRBJ2-7 provide the parts outside the CDR3, is GAGVSQSPRYKVTKRGQDVALRCDPISGHVSLYWYRQALGQGPEFLTYFNYEAQQDKSGLPNDRFSAERPEGSISTLTIQRTEQRDSAMYRCASSLAAGPSYEQYFGPGTRLTVT.